The 26 T cell receptor beta chains given below trace back to one sample, sequenced in a study of PD-L1 blockade in urothelial cancer. Regarding time point: pretreatment peripheral blood. Repertoires were generated with immunoSEQ multiplex PCR, while TCRdb's copy carries only in-frame clones and drops some. The sample holds tens of thousands of clones, more than 75% seen once. The sample consisted of PBMCs, taken around atezolizumab (anti-PD-L1) treatment. The source of these receptors is a man aged 55 to 69 with urothelial cancer.

This clone was observed a single time. V is TRBV21-1 and J is TRBJ2-7; TRBD1, the table's D call, was not compared with the DNA. TRBV21-1 is recorded as a pseudogene. CDR3 size: 16 residues. CDR3 amino acids: CASSKARQKSSYEQYF. The CDR3 DNA is TGTGCCAGCAGCAAAGCGCGACAGAAGAGCTCCTACGAGCAGTACTTC.

V is TRBV9 and J is TRBJ2-3, with 11 bases aligning to TRBD2. Germline CDR1 and CDR2: SGDLS and YYNGEE. The ends lost 2 bases at V and 2 bases at J; junction bases unmatched: 4. This CDR3 region has 16 residues. The CDR3 region is CASSVLAGGNTDTQYF. CDR3 DNA: TGTGCCAGCAGCGTGCTAGCGGGAGGAAACACAGATACGCAGTATTTT.

The V call is TRBV7-3, the J call TRBJ1-1, with D uncertain. The CDR3 loop spans 15 amino acids. CDR1 is SGHTA and CDR2 is FQGTGA in the germline V gene. Trimming took 5 bases from V and 0 from J, leaving 13 bases between them. CDR3 sequence (DNA): TGTGCCAGCAGCCTCGGAGGCGGGGTGAACACTGAAGCTTTCTTT. It yields the protein CASSLGGGVNTEAFF. Together with reference TRBV7-3 and TRBJ1-1, the CDR3 gives the full variable domain: GAGVSQTPSNKVTEKGKYVELRCDPISGHTALYWYRQSLGQGPEFLIYFQGTGAADDSGLPNDRFFAVRPEGSVSTLKIQRTERGDSAVYLCASSLGGGVNTEAFFGQGTRLTVV.

The V call is TRBV18, the J call TRBJ2-6; 10 bases line up with TRBD1. Germline CDR1 KGHSH, CDR2 LQKENI. V gave up 4 bases and J gave up 4 bases; unmatched junction bases: 4. This CDR3 region has 16 residues. As DNA, the CDR3 is TGTGCCAGCTCACTGGGACAGGGGACAGGGGCCAACGTCCTGACTTTC. Encoded protein: CASSLGQGTGANVLTF.

This clone was detected only once. V gene TRBV5-1 combines with J gene TRBJ1-2; D call uncertain. Germline CDR1 reads SGHRS; CDR2 reads YFSETQ. The CDR3 has 13 amino acids. V lost 0 bases to trimming and J lost 0 bases, with 3 bases between them. CDR3 region: CASSLAANYGYTF. CDR3 in DNA: TGCGCCAGCAGCTTGGCAGCTAACTATGGCTACACCTTC.

The chain joins TRBV6-5 to TRBJ1-4, with TRBD1 identical over 7 bases. The CDR3 length is 15 residues. Germline CDR1 is MNHEY and CDR2 is SVGAGI. V trimming: 6 bases; J trimming: 0 bases; junction bases outside the gene matches: 4. The CDR3 DNA is TGTGCCAGCAGCAGGGACAGCGCAACTAATGAAAAACTGTTTTTT. Translation gives CASSRDSATNEKLFF.

Written as DNA, the CDR3 is TGTGCCAGCAGCCAAGATTTGCGCTTGAGGTTCTTC. Its protein is CASSQDLRLRFF. The rearrangement joins TRBV4-2 to TRBJ2-1; D remains ambiguous. The CDR3 is 12 residues long. Germline lookup yields CDR1 LGHNA and CDR2 YNFKEQ. V lost 0 bases to trimming and J lost 15 bases, with 12 bases between them.

This clone rates as hyperexpanded. The V call is TRBV9, the J call TRBJ1-1; 11 nucleotides agree with TRBD1. The germline gives CDR1 SGDLS, CDR2 YYNGEE. The CDR3 loop spans 15 amino acids. V was pared by 0 bases and J by 7 bases, with 5 bases of the junction left unmatched. CDR3 sequence (DNA): TGTGCCAGCAGCGTAGAAGGACAGGGGGCCCTTGAAGCTTTCTTT. As protein: CASSVEGQGALEAFF.

The chain combines TRBV5-1 with TRBJ1-2, with 7 bases that match TRBD1. The germline V gene has CDR1 SGHRS and CDR2 YFSETQ. There are 15 residues in the CDR3. V gave up 2 bases and J gave up 5 bases; unmatched junction bases: 9. The CDR3 sequence: CASSLNSGTVYGYTF. Here the CDR3 DNA reads TGCGCCAGCAGCTTAAATTCCGGGACAGTTTATGGCTACACCTTC.

CDR3 DNA: TGTGCCAGCAGCTTTTCGGACAGGGGAAGGGGAAAACTGTTTTTT. This codes for CASSFSDRGRGKLFF. J is TRBJ1-4 and V is TRBV7-8; TRBD1 matches at 9 bases. Looked up from germline, CDR1 is SGHVS and CDR2 is FQNEAQ. The CDR3 covers 15 residues. V shed 3 bases, J shed 10 bases, and the junction held 9 bases outside the gene matches. The whole variable domain, filled in from reference TRBV7-8 and TRBJ1-4, reads GAGVSQSPRYKVAKRGQDVALRCDPISGHVSLFWYQQALGQGPEFLTYFQNEAQLDKSGLPSDRFFAERPEGSVSTLKIQRTQQEDSAVYLCASSFSDRGRGKLFFGSGTQLSVL.

This clone was found once. The rearrangement links TRBV6-4 to TRBJ2-2; tentative D call: TRBD2 (5 bases). The germline V gene has CDR1 MRHNA and CDR2 SNTAGT. V lost 5 bases, J lost 1 base, and 11 bases lay in between. This CDR3 contains 15 residues. The CDR3 sequence: CASSLVGRNTGELFF. The CDR3, as DNA: TGTGCCAGCAGTTTAGTGGGGAGGAACACCGGGGAGCTGTTTTTT.

The chain combines TRBV5-8 with TRBJ1-2; D is undetermined. CDR1 and CDR2 from the germline V gene are SGHTS and YDEGEE. CDR3 size: 13 residues. V was trimmed by 0 bases and J by 7 bases, leaving 10 bases between them. The CDR3 nucleotides read TGTGCCAGCAGCTTGGCCCCGGGGTCTGGCTACACCTTC. Encoded protein: CASSLAPGSGYTF.

The chain has TRBV11-1 and TRBJ2-1, with D perhaps TRBD1 (6 bases). Germline V gene sequence: CDR1 SGHAT, CDR2 FQDESV (reference sequence). The CDR3 consists of 16 residues. The germline V and J ends were trimmed by 1 base and 3 bases, with 13 bases remaining between them. The CDR3 loop reads CASSLDGTKVYNEQFF. As DNA, the CDR3 is TGTGCCAGCAGCTTAGATGGGACAAAAGTCTACAATGAGCAGTTCTTC.

The J gene is TRBJ1-6, the V gene TRBV7-9; 9 nucleotides align to TRBD1. The CDR3 covers 15 residues. CDR1 SEHNR and CDR2 FQNEAQ come from the germline V gene (reference sequence). V lost 1 base, J lost 9 bases, and 4 bases stayed unmatched. This CDR3 is CASSLGTGVGSPLHF. DNA of the CDR3: TGTGCCAGCAGCTTAGGGACAGGGGTAGGTTCACCCCTCCACTTT.

This chain connects TRBV5-1 to TRBJ2-1, with TRBD1 as a possible D gene (6 bases). This CDR3 comprises 16 residues. Germline CDR1 SGHRS, CDR2 YFSETQ. V dropped 3 bases and J dropped 3 bases, with 16 bases sitting between them. The CDR3 protein is CASSWAGQTNYNEQFF. The DNA for the CDR3 is TGCGCCAGCAGCTGGGCCGGACAGACTAACTACAATGAGCAGTTCTTC.

The genes are TRBV6-6 and TRBJ1-5; D gene ambiguous. The CDR3 totals 15 residues. From germline, CDR1 is MNHNY and CDR2 SVGAGI (reference sequence). V was pared by 8 bases and J by 2 bases, with 16 bases between. CDR3: CASLRESNGNQPQHF. In DNA, the CDR3 is TGTGCCAGCCTTCGAGAGAGTAATGGCAATCAGCCCCAGCATTTT.

The chain recombines TRBV7-2 with TRBJ1-5; D perhaps matches TRBD1 (5 bases). Trimming took off 5 bases at V and 6 bases at J, with 20 bases between the two ends. Germline-derived CDR1 and CDR2 are SGHTA and FQGNSA. The CDR3 sequence is 16 residues long. The CDR3 nucleotides read TGTGCCAGCAGCCGACCCGGGACTCCGCGCCTTCAGCCCCAGCATTTT. Its protein is CASSRPGTPRLQPQHF.

The CDR3 is CASSFYSNQPQHF. Here the CDR3 DNA reads TGTGCCAGCAGTTTCTATAGCAATCAGCCCCAGCATTTT. V usage is TRBV28 and J usage is TRBJ1-5, with D hard to call. Germline CDR1 reads MDHEN; CDR2 reads SYDVKM. The CDR3 consists of 13 residues. V shed 3 bases and J shed 0 bases, with 3 bases lying between them.

The rearrangement links TRBV5-1 to TRBJ2-7; 7 nucleotides align to TRBD1. With 0 bases clipped from V and 7 bases from J, the junction kept 7 bases outside the gene matches. Germline loops: CDR1 SGHRS, CDR2 YFSETQ. This CDR3 is 14 amino acids long. The CDR3 bases are TGCGCCAGCAGCTTGGCGACAGGGACGGGGGAGCAGTACTTC. As protein: CASSLATGTGEQYF.

The chain links TRBV9 to TRBJ1-5; TRBD1 is a possible D gene (6 bases). CDR1 SGDLS and CDR2 YYNGEE come from the germline V gene. The CDR3 extends over 14 amino acids. Trimming took 2 bases from V and 5 from J, leaving 11 bases between them. CDR3 bases: TGTGCCAGCAGCGTCGCAGGGGCCTATCAGCCCCAGCATTTT. Its protein is CASSVAGAYQPQHF.

This chain joins TRBV5-4 and TRBJ2-2; weak D call: TRBD2 (6 bases). The V and J ends lost 4 bases and 5 bases respectively, with 15 bases between them. The germline V gene encodes CDR1 SGHNT and CDR2 YYREEE (reference sequence). The length of the CDR3 is 15 residues. The CDR3 bases are TGTGCCAGCAGCCTAGGACGGGGGTGGACCGGGGAGCTGTTTTTT. This translates into CASSLGRGWTGELFF.

V usage is TRBV6-1 and J usage is TRBJ1-2, with 8 nucleotides matching TRBD1. The CDR3 is 13 residues long. Germline lookup yields CDR1 MNHNS and CDR2 SASEGT. The ends lost 5 bases at V and 8 bases at J; junction bases unmatched: 7. In DNA form, the CDR3 reads TGTGCCAGCAGTACAGGGGGGCTTATGGGCTACACCTTC. Translated: CASSTGGLMGYTF.

The chain recombines TRBV10-1 with TRBJ2-2; TRBD2 matches 16 bases. The CDR3 is made up of 17 amino acids. CDR1 and CDR2 (germline): WNHNN, SYGVQD (reference sequence). The CDR3 DNA reads TGCAACCCGGGACTAGCGGGAGGGAGTCCGAACACCGGGGAGCTGTTTTTT. Amino acids: CNPGLAGGSPNTGELFF.

Here the CDR3 DNA reads TGTGCCAGCTGCCCGGACAGAGGTCGAGGACAGCCCCAGCATTTT. Residues: CASCPDRGRGQPQHF. The gene calls are TRBV2 and TRBJ1-5; possibly TRBD1 for D (6 bases). Germline V lookup: CDR1 SNHLY, CDR2 FYNNEI. Trimming pared 8 bases from V and 7 bases from J, leaving 21 bases between. There are 15 residues in the CDR3.

This chain joins TRBV5-1 and TRBJ2-7, with D tentatively TRBD1 (6 bases). This CDR3 has 15 amino acids. Trimming stripped 4 bases from V and 2 bases from J, with 16 bases between. CDR1 is SGHRS and CDR2 is YFSETQ in the germline V gene. The CDR3 reads CASSQSGTTAYEQYF. Here the CDR3 DNA reads TGCGCCAGCAGCCAATCCGGGACAACAGCCTACGAGCAGTACTTC.

The chain links TRBV19 to TRBJ1-5; 7 bases are shared with TRBD1. This CDR3 spans 16 amino acids. Germline loops: CDR1 LNHDA, CDR2 SQIVND (reference sequence). J gave up 2 bases and V 6 bases, and 10 bases lay outside the gene matches. The CDR3 loop is CASRPDRDSGNQPQHF. CDR3 in DNA: TGTGCCAGTAGACCCGACCGGGACAGTGGCAATCAGCCCCAGCATTTT.